The source of this T cell receptor (beta chain) is a study of regulatory T cells in long-lasting Graves disease. The sample's time point: newly diagnosed GD, antithyroid drugs for less than 3 months. Isolated PBMC RNA provided the starting material for the TCR library. The J segment lost 5 bases and the V segment lost 6 bases, leaving 9 bases of the junction unmatched. Germline V CDR1 and CDR2: MDHEN, SYDVKM. The CDR3 has 15 amino acids. TCR beta libraries were built with iRepertoire HTBI primers and Arm-PCR of CDR3 regions. TCRdb processed the multiplex PCR reads anew with MiXCR; each CDR3 protein has one entry. In the table there are roughly 500,000 distinct CDR3 sequences, around 12% of which are singletons. This clonotype appeared many times. This same sample was also taken into another study, of T cells in Graves' hyperthyroidism and ophthalmopathy.

This clonotype was obtained from a woman in her 30s with Graves disease. The input for sequencing was peripheral blood mononuclear cells (PBMCs), taken at new diagnosis, from a patient treated with antithyroid drugs. This chain links TRBV28 with TRBJ2-3; 9 bases match TRBD1. In nucleotides, the CDR3 is TGTGCCAGCAGCCAGAGAGGACAGGGGCGAGATACGCAGTATTTT. As protein: CASSQRGQGRDTQYF.